This entry lists 17 T cell receptor beta chains sequenced from one sample in a study of T cell changes during pregnancy in multiple sclerosis. TCRdb's copy holds only in-frame clones and misses some; the assay was immunoSEQ multiplex PCR. The sample lists around 30,000 clones, roughly 90% occurring once. The specimen was CD8+ T cells from peripheral blood mononuclear cells, collected in the third trimester of pregnancy. The receptors originated from a female donor with multiple sclerosis, enrolled in a pregnancy study.

The chain carries TRBV7-9 and TRBJ1-1; D perhaps matches TRBD1 (5 bases). Germline-derived CDR1 and CDR2 are SEHNR and FQNEAQ (reference sequence). V gave up 1 base and J gave up 8 bases, with 14 bases separating them. The CDR3 extends over 14 amino acids. The CDR3 loop reads CASSLGTGGREAFF. CDR3 DNA sequence: TGTGCCAGCAGCTTAGGTACGGGGGGAAGAGAAGCTTTCTTT.

The sample holds one count of this clone. The V gene is TRBV6-4, the J gene TRBJ2-2; 10 bases fit TRBD1. V trimming: 2 bases; J trimming: 6 bases; junction bases outside the gene matches: 0. CDR1 MRHNA and CDR2 SNTAGT come from the germline V gene. There are 14 residues in the CDR3. The CDR3 loop reads CASSDGQGAGELFF. DNA for the CDR3: TGTGCCAGCAGTGACGGACAGGGGGCCGGGGAGCTGTTTTTT.

The chain joins TRBV7-3 to TRBJ1-1; tentatively, D is TRBD1 (6 bases). This CDR3 is built from 17 residues. The V end was cut by 5 bases, the J end by 2 bases, with 21 bases between. From germline, CDR1 is SGHTA and CDR2 FQGTGA. The CDR3 nucleotides are TGTGCCAGCAGCCCCCAGGGGTCCCCGGCAGAAAACACTGAAGCTTTCTTT. Translation: CASSPQGSPAENTEAFF. Combining the CDR3 with reference TRBV7-3 and TRBJ1-1 gives the whole variable domain GAGVSQTPSNKVTEKGKYVELRCDPISGHTALYWYRQSLGQGPEFLIYFQGTGAADDSGLPNDRFFAVRPEGSVSTLKIQRTERGDSAVYLCASSPQGSPAENTEAFFGQGTRLTVV.

The rearrangement uses TRBV6-4 and TRBJ2-1; 9 nucleotides align to TRBD2. CDR3 length: 15 amino acids. Trimming removed 5 bases from V and 7 bases from J; junction bases left unmatched: 9. Looked up from germline, CDR1 is MRHNA and CDR2 is SNTAGT. In DNA form, the CDR3 reads TGTGCCAGCAGTCTCCTAGCGGGATCTGGGAATGAGCAGTTCTTC. This gives the protein CASSLLAGSGNEQFF.

The chain combines TRBV1 with TRBJ2-5; the DNA was not used to check the table's D call, TRBD2. TRBV1 is a listed pseudogene. This CDR3 has 17 residues. The CDR3 loop is CTSSQDRTGEAEETQYF. In DNA form, the CDR3 reads TGCACCAGCAGCCAAGATCGAACGGGGGAGGCGGAAGAGACCCAGTACTTC.

The gene calls are TRBV9 and TRBJ2-3; 11 bases match TRBD1. V shed 0 bases and J 4 bases; nucleotides not matched to a gene: 1. CDR1 and CDR2 (germline): SGDLS, YYNGEE. The CDR3 loop spans 15 amino acids. The CDR3 coding sequence is TGTGCCAGCAGCGTAGAGGGACAGGGGGCAGATACGCAGTATTTT. Its translation: CASSVEGQGADTQYF.

The chain recombines TRBV19 with TRBJ1-1; D unclear. The CDR3 totals 13 residues. Germline V lookup: CDR1 LNHDA, CDR2 SQIVND (reference sequence). Trimming stripped 1 base from V and 6 bases from J, with 9 bases between. CDR3 residues: CASSIALGSEAFF. CDR3 DNA: TGTGCCAGTAGTATAGCCTTGGGCTCTGAAGCTTTCTTT.

The chain combines TRBV6-5 with TRBJ1-2, with 7 bases fitting TRBD1. With V trimmed by 2 bases and J by 3 bases, 3 bases remained unmatched. The CDR3 covers 14 residues. Per germline, CDR1 MNHEY and CDR2 SVGAGI. CDR3 in DNA: TGTGCCAGCAGTTACACAGGGGACTACTATGGCTACACCTTC. This codes for CASSYTGDYYGYTF.

This chain links TRBV27 with TRBJ2-1; 9 bases agree with TRBD2. Germline V gives CDR1 MNHEY, CDR2 SMNVEV (reference sequence). The CDR3 has 15 residues. V gave up 6 bases and J gave up 10 bases; unmatched junction bases: 13. The CDR3 nucleotides read TGTGCCAGCAGCAAGACCGGGACTAGCTTCAGGGAGCAGTTCTTC. This translates into CASSKTGTSFREQFF.

This chain joins TRBV10-2 and TRBJ2-3; TRBD2 aligns across 10 bases. Germline assignment: CDR1 WSHSY and CDR2 SAAADI. CDR3 length: 14 amino acids. Trimming removed 6 bases from V and 3 bases from J; junction bases left unmatched: 3. CDR3 DNA sequence: TGCGCCAGCAGCCTACTAGCGGGGACAGATACGCAGTATTTT. Encoded protein: CASSLLAGTDTQYF.

This rearrangement joins TRBV19 to TRBJ2-2; perhaps TRBD1 as D (6 bases). V was clipped by 2 bases and J by 2 bases, with 12 bases between them. CDR1 LNHDA and CDR2 SQIVND come from the germline V gene (reference sequence). There are 16 residues in the CDR3. CDR3 sequence (DNA): TGTGCCAGTAGTATAACCCGAGGGGGTAACACCGGGGAGCTGTTTTTT. It specifies CASSITRGGNTGELFF.

The sample holds one count of this clone. CDR3 bases: TGTGCCAGCAGTTTATCGGGGGGGAGGTTCTATGGCTACACCTTC. Translated, it gives CASSLSGGRFYGYTF. The chain uses TRBV27 and TRBJ1-2; D is perhaps TRBD1 (5 bases). Germline CDR1 reads MNHEY; CDR2 reads SMNVEV (reference sequence). V gave up 0 bases and J gave up 4 bases, with 12 bases separating them. This CDR3 contains 15 residues.

The gene calls are TRBV19 and TRBJ1-5; 11 nucleotides line up with TRBD1. The CDR3 is 17 amino acids. CDR1 and CDR2 (germline): LNHDA, SQIVND (reference sequence). V lost 1 base and J lost 6; bases outside the gene matches: 8. The CDR3 nucleotides read TGTGCCAGTAGTATAGGAGGGGACAGGGGGGGAAGTCAGCCCCAGCATTTT. Protein product: CASSIGGDRGGSQPQHF.

This clone was recorded a few times. The chain employs TRBV5-6 and TRBJ1-6, with D maybe TRBD1 (5 bases). The germline CDR1 and CDR2 sequences are SGHDT and YYEEEE. This CDR3 contains 16 residues. V lost 1 base and J lost 9, with 17 bases in between. CDR3 sequence (DNA): TGTGCCAGCAGCTTGTATCTCGGCCATAGGGGTTCACCCCTCCACTTT. Encoded protein: CASSLYLGHRGSPLHF.

This clone showed up just a few times. This chain uses TRBV9 with TRBJ1-1; D not resolved. This CDR3 comprises 16 residues. Trimming stripped 0 bases from V and 1 base from J, with 13 bases between. Germline V gene data show CDR1 as SGDLS and CDR2 as YYNGEE. Written as DNA, the CDR3 is TGTGCCAGCAGCGTAGGGGTGGAGGGCGGGAACACTGAAGCTTTCTTT. Translated, it gives CASSVGVEGGNTEAFF.

The gene calls are TRBV7-2 and TRBJ2-5; TRBD2 is a possible D gene (5 bases). The V and J ends lost 0 bases and 5 bases respectively, with 19 bases between them. Germline V CDR1 and CDR2: SGHTA, FQGNSA. The CDR3 is 17 residues long. CDR3 protein: CASSLAWERGPRETQYF. The CDR3, as DNA: TGTGCCAGCAGCTTAGCGTGGGAACGGGGTCCTAGGGAGACCCAGTACTTC. The full variable domain, completed using reference TRBV7-2 and TRBJ2-5, is GAGVSQSPSNKVTEKGKDVELRCDPISGHTALYWYRQSLGQGLEFLIYFQGNSAPDKSGLPSDRFSAERTGGSVSTLTIQRTQQEDSAVYLCASSLAWERGPRETQYFGPGTRLLVL.

This clone occurred a few times. The J gene is TRBJ1-1, the V gene TRBV7-3; D is undetermined. The germline CDR1 and CDR2 sequences are SGHTA and FQGTGA. The CDR3 is 13 amino acids. Between the trimmed V and J ends, which lost 5 bases and 4 bases, there was a span of 11 bases. The DNA of the CDR3 is TGTGCCAGCAGCCCCACCGCGAGCACTGAAGCTTTCTTT. Protein product: CASSPTASTEAFF.